The 4 T cell receptor beta chains reported below all come from one sample, sequenced in a study of human CD8 memory T cell subsets. Libraries for TCR beta were constructed using UMI-labeled 5' RACE. TCRdb reprocessed the 5' RACE reads; each CDR3 protein has one entry and no DNA is given. The sample holds roughly 4,000 distinct CDR3 sequences. Sequencing was done on a sample of CD8+ T cells from PBMCs. These receptors originate from a human donor in good health.

The CDR3 spells CASSFSGSPYNEQFF. This chain connects TRBV11-2 to TRBJ2-1; the TCRdb D gene call, TRBD2, has no DNA to confirm it. The length of the CDR3 is 15 residues. Germline CDR1 reads SGHAT; CDR2 reads FQNNGV.

The chain is built from TRBV2 and TRBJ2-2. The CDR3 extends over 13 amino acids. CDR1 is SNHLY and CDR2 is FYNNEI in the germline V gene. The CDR3 loop is CASSDPNTGELFF.

This clonotype is medium-sized (0.01 to 0.1%) by frequency. This sequence joins TRBV7-3 and TRBJ2-1; TCRdb outputs TRBD2, but without DNA this stays unchecked. Germline CDR1 and CDR2: SGHTA and FQGTGA. The CDR3 loop spans 16 amino acids. The CDR3: CASSLGTSGRGNEQFF.

CDR3 protein: CAATTENQPQHF. The gene calls are TRBV6-2 or TRBV6-3 and TRBJ1-5. CDR1 is MNHEY and CDR2 is SVGEGT in the germline V gene. The CDR3 is made up of 12 amino acids.